This entry features one T cell receptor beta chain sequence. Its antigen is not known. This record comes from a study of a mutant IDH1 vaccine in newly diagnosed glioma. Study in general: Patients had received radiotherapy, temozolomide, or both previously, most receiving both.

Per germline, CDR1 SEHNR and CDR2 FQNEAQ (reference sequence). The CDR3 consists of 11 residues. V lost 8 bases and J lost 8, with 9 bases in between. Sequenced by immunoSEQ multiplex PCR; TCRdb stores in-frame clones only, minus some. Here the sample spans about 27,000 clones, 77% being singletons. Time point defined: week 5, during vaccination. Doses comprised 300 ug of mutant IDH1 20-mer peptide each, plus topical imiquimod. The J gene is TRBJ2-2, the V gene TRBV7-9; D may be TRBD2 (5 bases). The receptor comes from a man between 35 and 55 years old with glioma. Source: PBMCs, taken from a glioma patient whose treatment included an IDH1 peptide vaccine. This CDR3 is CASGRTGELFF. The CDR3 DNA reads TGTGCCAGCGGCAGGACTGGGGAGCTGTTTTTT.